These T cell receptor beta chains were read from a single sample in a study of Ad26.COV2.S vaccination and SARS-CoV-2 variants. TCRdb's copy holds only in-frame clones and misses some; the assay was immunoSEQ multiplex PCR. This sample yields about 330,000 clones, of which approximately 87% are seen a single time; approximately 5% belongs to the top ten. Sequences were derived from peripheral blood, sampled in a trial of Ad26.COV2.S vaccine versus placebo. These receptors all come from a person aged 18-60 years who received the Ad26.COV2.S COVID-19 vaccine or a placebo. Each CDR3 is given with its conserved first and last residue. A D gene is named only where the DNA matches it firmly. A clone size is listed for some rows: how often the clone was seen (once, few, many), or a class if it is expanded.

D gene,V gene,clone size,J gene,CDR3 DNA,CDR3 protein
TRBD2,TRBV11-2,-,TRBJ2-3,TGTGCCAGCAGCTCGCTTAGCGGGGGGGCCACAGATACGCAGTATTTT,CASSSLSGGATDTQYF
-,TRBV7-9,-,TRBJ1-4,TGTGCCAGCAGCTTCTGGGGCTCCGGGGATGAAAAACTGTTTTTT,CASSFWGSGDEKLFF
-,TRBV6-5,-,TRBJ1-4,TGTGCCAGCAAGGGGCCATTGAATGAAAAACTGTTTTTT,CASKGPLNEKLFF
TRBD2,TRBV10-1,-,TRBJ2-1,TGCGCCAGCAGTGTAGCGGGGGGATTCTCCTACAATGAGCAGTTCTTC,CASSVAGGFSYNEQFF
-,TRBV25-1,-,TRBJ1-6,TGTGCCAGCAGTGACCAAGGGTATAATTCACCCCTCCACTTT,CASSDQGYNSPLHF
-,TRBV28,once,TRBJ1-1,TGTGCCAGCAGTTACCTTGGAGATACTGAAGCTTTCTTT,CASSYLGDTEAFF
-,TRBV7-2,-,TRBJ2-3,TGTGCCAGCAGCCCCCAGAAAACAGATACGCAGTATTTT,CASSPQKTDTQYF
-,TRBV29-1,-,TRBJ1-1,TGCAGCGTTGTGGAGATGAACACTGAAGCTTTCTTT,CSVVEMNTEAFF
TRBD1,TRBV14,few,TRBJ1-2,TGTGCCACCACACGACAGGGCGGGAGTGACTACACCTTC,CATTRQGGSDYTF
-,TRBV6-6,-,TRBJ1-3,TGTGCCAGCAGCATCGAGTTCGGCACGTCAAACACCATATATTTT,CASSIEFGTSNTIYF
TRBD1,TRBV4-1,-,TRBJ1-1,TGCGCCAGCAGCCACCGCTTCCCCGGGACAGGGGGCACTGAAGCTTTCTTT,CASSHRFPGTGGTEAFF
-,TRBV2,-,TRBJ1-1,TGTGCCAGCAGCGAAGGCGTGAACACTGAAGCTTTCTTT,CASSEGVNTEAFF
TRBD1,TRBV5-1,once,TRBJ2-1,TGCGCCAGCAGCCTCGACAGGGGGGATGAGCAGTTCTTC,CASSLDRGDEQFF
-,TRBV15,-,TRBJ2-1,TGTGCCACCATGAGAGTCGCGGGGGCAAAGCACAATGAGCAGTTCTTC,CATMRVAGAKHNEQFF
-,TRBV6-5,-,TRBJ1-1,TGTGCCAGCAGTTACTCGGGGGGGGGCACTGAAGCTTTCTTT,CASSYSGGGTEAFF
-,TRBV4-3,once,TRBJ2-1,TGCGCCAGCAGCCAACGCGGGACGTCTAATGAGCAGTTCTTC,CASSQRGTSNEQFF
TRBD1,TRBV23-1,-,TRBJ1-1,TGCGCCAGCAGTCAATCCCGGAGGGACAGGGCGGTAGAGGGTGAAGCTTTCTTT,CASSQSRRDRAVEGEAFF
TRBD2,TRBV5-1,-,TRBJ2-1,TGCGCCAGCAGCTTGGATGGACTAGCTAACAATGAGCAGTTCTTC,CASSLDGLANNEQFF
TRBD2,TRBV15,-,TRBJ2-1,TGTGCCACCAGCAGTCCCAGGGGGACTAGCTGGAATGAGCAGTTCTTC,CATSSPRGTSWNEQFF
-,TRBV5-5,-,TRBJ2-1,TGTGCCAGCAGCTTGTGGGTGGAGGGTAATGAGCAGTTCTTC,CASSLWVEGNEQFF
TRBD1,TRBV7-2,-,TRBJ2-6,TGTGCCATTCGACAGGGGGCTATCTCTGGGGCCAACGTCCTGACTTTC,CAIRQGAISGANVLTF
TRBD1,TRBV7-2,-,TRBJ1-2,TGTGCCAGCAGCTTTAGGACAGGGGGCAGCTATGGCTACACCTTC,CASSFRTGGSYGYTF
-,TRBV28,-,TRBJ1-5,TGTGCCAGCAGTTTACGGGGACAGCCCCAGCATTTT,CASSLRGQPQHF
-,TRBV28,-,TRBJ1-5,TGTGCCAGCCTTTCCCGGGGGAGGAGGGGTCAGCCCCAGCATTTT,CASLSRGRRGQPQHF
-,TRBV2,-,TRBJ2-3,TGTGCCAGCAGGGAGAGACGGACGAGTAGCACAGATACGCAGTATTTT,CASRERRTSSTDTQYF
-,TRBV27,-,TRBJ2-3,TGTGCCAGCAGTTTAGAGAAAGACACAGATACGCAGTATTTT,CASSLEKDTDTQYF
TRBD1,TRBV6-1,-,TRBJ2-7,TGTGCCAGCAGTGACGGACAGGCGGCGACCTACGAGCAGTACTTC,CASSDGQAATYEQYF
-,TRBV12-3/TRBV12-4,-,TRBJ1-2,TGTGCCAGCAGCACCCTTAGGGCTGGCTACACCTTC,CASSTLRAGYTF
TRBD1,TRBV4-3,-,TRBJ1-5,TGCGCCAGCAGCCAAGTCAGATCGGGACAGACTCAAAATCAGCCCCAGCATTTT,CASSQVRSGQTQNQPQHF
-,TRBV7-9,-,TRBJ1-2,TGTGCCAGCAGTCACTCGACCACGGTTAACTATGGCTACACCTTC,CASSHSTTVNYGYTF
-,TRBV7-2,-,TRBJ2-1,TGTGCCAGCAGCTCCCAGCGGAGGTTGAAATTAACCTACAATGAGCAGTTCTTC,CASSSQRRLKLTYNEQFF
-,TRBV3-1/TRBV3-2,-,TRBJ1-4,TGTGCCAGCAGCCAGCAATGGGGCGCGTTTGAAAAACTGTTTTTT,CASSQQWGAFEKLFF
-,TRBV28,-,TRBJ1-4,TGTGCCAGCAGTCTACCTCCGGGACGGCCGAATGAAAAACTGTTTTTT,CASSLPPGRPNEKLFF
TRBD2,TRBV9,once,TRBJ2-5,TGTGCCAGCAGCAAAACGGGGGGGCCGGCAGAGACCCAGTACTTC,CASSKTGGPAETQYF
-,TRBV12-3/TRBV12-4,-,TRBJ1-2,TGTGCCAGCAGTTTCGAGGGAAGAGGCTACACCTTC,CASSFEGRGYTF
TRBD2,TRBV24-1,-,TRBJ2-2,TGTGCCACCAGTGACCCGACTAGCGGGAGTTTGTTGAACACCGGGGAGCTGTTTTTT,CATSDPTSGSLLNTGELFF
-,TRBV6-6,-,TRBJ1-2,TGTGCCAGCAGTTTTCGGCAGGCGGACTATGGCTACACCTTC,CASSFRQADYGYTF
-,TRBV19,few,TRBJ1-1,TGTGCCAGTAGTTTCTCGACCGGGGCTGAAGCTTTCTTT,CASSFSTGAEAFF
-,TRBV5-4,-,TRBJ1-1,TGTGCCAGCAGCTTGGACTACACAATAAACACTGAAGCTTTCTTT,CASSLDYTINTEAFF
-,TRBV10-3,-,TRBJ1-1,TGTGCCATCAGTGATCGGGAGGGTATAACTGAAGCTTTCTTT,CAISDREGITEAFF
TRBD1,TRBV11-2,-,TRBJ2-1,TGTGCCAGCAGCTTCCGGGACAGGGCTCTGGGGGAGTTCTTC,CASSFRDRALGEFF